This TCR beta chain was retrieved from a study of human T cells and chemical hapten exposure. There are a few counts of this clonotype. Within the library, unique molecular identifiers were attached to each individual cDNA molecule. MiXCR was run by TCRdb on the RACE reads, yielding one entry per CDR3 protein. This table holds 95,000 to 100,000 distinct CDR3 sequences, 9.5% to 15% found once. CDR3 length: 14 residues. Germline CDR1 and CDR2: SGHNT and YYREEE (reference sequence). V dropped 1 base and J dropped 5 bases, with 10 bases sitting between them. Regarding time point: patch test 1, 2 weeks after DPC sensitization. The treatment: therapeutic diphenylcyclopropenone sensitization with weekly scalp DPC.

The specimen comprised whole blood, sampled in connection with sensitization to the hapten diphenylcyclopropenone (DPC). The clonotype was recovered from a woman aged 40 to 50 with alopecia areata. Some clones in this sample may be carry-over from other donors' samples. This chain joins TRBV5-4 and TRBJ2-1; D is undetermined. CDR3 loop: CASSLRSRNNEQFF. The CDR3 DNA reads TGTGCCAGCAGCTTGCGGTCGCGAAACAATGAGCAGTTCTTC.